Listed below are T cell receptor beta chains from one sample, sequenced in a study of blood T cell repertoires in COVID-19. Some clones are missing from TCRdb's copy, which holds only in-frame ones; the method was immunoSEQ multiplex PCR. The top ten hold over 2.5% of the sample, which has around 350,000 clones, around 86% seen once. The sequencing sample was made of peripheral blood. The receptors were gathered from a human donor in a cohort sampled during active COVID-19. CDR3s include the opening cysteine and the closing phenylalanine or tryptophan. Each record gives: D gene, V gene, clone size, J gene, CDR3 length, CDR3 DNA, CDR3 protein. D genes are given only for firm matches. Size is stated for part of the rows, as once, few or many counts, or as a class when the clone is expanded.

>NA|TRBV12-3/TRBV12-4|NA|TRBJ1-4|13
TGTGCCAGCTCTGCGCCGGCTAATGAAAAACTGTTTTTT
CASSAPANEKLFF
>TRBD1|TRBV6-6|NA|TRBJ2-4|21
TGTGCCAGCATCTATAGGTTGAGCGCGGGACAGGGTTCTCCAGCCAAAAACATTCAGTACTTC
CASIYRLSAGQGSPAKNIQYF
>TRBD2|TRBV11-3|NA|TRBJ2-3|14
TGTGCCAGCAGCTTAGCAGCGGGAGTGGATACGCAGTATTTT
CASSLAAGVDTQYF
>TRBD2|TRBV11-2|NA|TRBJ2-2|19
TGTGCCAGCAGCACTAGAAGGACTAGCGGGGGGACGAACACCGGGGAGCTGTTTTTT
CASSTRRTSGGTNTGELFF
>NA|TRBV5-1|few|TRBJ2-2|15
TGCGCCAGCAGCTTGATCGGGACTAACACCGGGGAGCTGTTTTTT
CASSLIGTNTGELFF
>TRBD1|TRBV7-2|NA|TRBJ1-5|14
TGTGCCAGCAGCCTACAGGGGGGAAATCAGCCCCAGCATTTT
CASSLQGGNQPQHF
>TRBD2|TRBV30|NA|TRBJ2-1|14
TGTGCCTGGAGCGGACTAGCGGGGGGAAATGAGCAGTTCTTC
CAWSGLAGGNEQFF
>NA|TRBV7-9|once|TRBJ1-2|13
TGTGCCAGCAGCTTAGACAGGTGGGATGGCTACACCTTC
CASSLDRWDGYTF
>TRBD1|TRBV29-1|NA|TRBJ1-2|16
TGCAGCGCCTTGAAGGGTACGACAGGGGGGTTTGATGGCTACACCTTC
CSALKGTTGGFDGYTF
>NA|TRBV14|NA|TRBJ2-7|15
TGTGCCAGCAGCCAATTAGTTGGACAGTCCTACGAGCAGTACTTC
CASSQLVGQSYEQYF
>TRBD2|TRBV28|NA|TRBJ2-7|14
TGTGCCAGCAGTTTAGAGCGGGAGGGTTCCGAGCAGTACTTC
CASSLEREGSEQYF
>NA|TRBV7-3|NA|TRBJ2-3|16
TGTGCCAGCAGCCCCGGTCCTGCCAGGGGCACAGATACGCAGTATTTT
CASSPGPARGTDTQYF
>TRBD1|TRBV6-5|NA|TRBJ2-3|14
TGTGCCAGCAACCTAGACAGGGGCACAGATACGCAGTATTTT
CASNLDRGTDTQYF
>NA|TRBV3-1/TRBV3-2|NA|TRBJ1-5|15
TGTGCCAGCAGCCAAGATTTGGCAGCGGCTCAGCCCCAGCATTTT
CASSQDLAAAQPQHF
>TRBD1|TRBV2|NA|TRBJ1-1|15
TGTGCCAGCAGTGGAACAGGGGGAAGCAACACTGAAGCTTTCTTT
CASSGTGGSNTEAFF
>NA|TRBV5-1|few|TRBJ2-5|13
TGCGCCAGCAGCTTCGCAGGGGAAGAGACCCAGTACTTC
CASSFAGEETQYF
>NA|TRBV6-4|NA|TRBJ2-2|15
TGTGCCAGCAGTGGCGGGTCCGAGAACACCGGGGAGCTGTTTTTT
CASSGGSENTGELFF
>NA|TRBV28|NA|TRBJ2-5|19
TGTGCCAGCAGTTTTCTAGCCCTTTGGGGAGGATCGTACCAAGAGACCCAGTACTTC
CASSFLALWGGSYQETQYF
>TRBD2|TRBV5-6|NA|TRBJ2-5|17
TGTGCCAGCAGCTTGGGCCCTAGCGGGAGGGCCTGGGAGACCCAGTACTTC
CASSLGPSGRAWETQYF
>NA|TRBV10-1|once|TRBJ1-5|16
TGCGCCAGCAGTGAGGAGAGACTGAACGGGAATCAGCCCCAGCATTTT
CASSEERLNGNQPQHF
>TRBD2|TRBV24-1|once|TRBJ2-1|16
TGTGCCACCAGTGAAGGGTTTAGCGGGATGACGGGAGAGCAGTTCTTC
CATSEGFSGMTGEQFF
>NA|TRBV11-2|once|TRBJ2-7|12
TGTGCCAGCTCCTTCCCCGGTCGTGAGCAGTACTTC
CASSFPGREQYF
>TRBD1|TRBV19|NA|TRBJ1-5|14
TGTGCCAGTGTCGACAGGGCGGGTGGTCAGCCCCAGCATTTT
CASVDRAGGQPQHF
>TRBD2|TRBV10-1|few|TRBJ2-2|15
TGCGCCAGCCCCCCGGGGGGAATTAACACCGGGGAGCTGTTTTTT
CASPPGGINTGELFF
>TRBD2|TRBV30|few|TRBJ2-2|16
TGTGCCTGGGGCCGGGGGACTAGCGGGGCCCTCCGGGAGCTGTTTTTT
CAWGRGTSGALRELFF
>TRBD1|TRBV18|NA|TRBJ1-2|16
TGTGCCAGCTCACCACCCATTAGGACAGGCTTCTATGGCTACACCTTC
CASSPPIRTGFYGYTF
>TRBD2|TRBV10-3|once|TRBJ2-1|14
TGTGCCATCAGGCCTGGCGGGGGGCCCTATGAGCAGTTCTTC
CAIRPGGGPYEQFF
>NA|TRBV28|once|TRBJ2-3|13
TGTGCCAGCAGTTCCCCCGTGACAGATACGCAGTATTTT
CASSSPVTDTQYF
>NA|TRBV2|NA|TRBJ1-1|13
TGTGCCAGCACCCTGGGGGGTGCCACTGAAGCTTTCTTT
CASTLGGATEAFF
>NA|TRBV7-3|NA|TRBJ2-3|14
TGTGCCAGCAGCCCAGGCCCCTGGGCAGATACGCAGTATTTT
CASSPGPWADTQYF
>NA|TRBV6-5|NA|TRBJ1-5|13
TGTGCCAGCTCCGCGGGTCTCAATCAGCCCCAGCATTTT
CASSAGLNQPQHF
>NA|TRBV6-4|NA|TRBJ1-2|14
TGTGCCAGCAGTGACTCGGGAGGGGCTCGGGGCTACACCTTC
CASSDSGGARGYTF
>TRBD2|TRBV5-1|NA|TRBJ2-7|14
TGCGCCAGCAGCTTGAGGGAGGGGTGGAACGAGCAGTACTTC
CASSLREGWNEQYF
>TRBD1|TRBV5-1|NA|TRBJ2-2|17
TGCGCCAGCAGCTTGGCGGCGACAGGGACGAACACCGGGGAGCTGTTTTTT
CASSLAATGTNTGELFF
>NA|TRBV7-3|NA|TRBJ1-1|16
TGTGCCAGCAGCTTAGTCGGAGGGTCGGGGAACACTGAAGCTTTCTTT
CASSLVGGSGNTEAFF
>TRBD2|TRBV7-8|NA|TRBJ2-1|16
TGTGCCAGCAGCTTACCTGGGACTAGCGGGGGATTCGGGCAGTTCTTC
CASSLPGTSGGFGQFF
>NA|TRBV9|NA|TRBJ2-7|13
TGTGCCAGCAGCGCCACGGAAAGCGGCGAGCAGTACTTC
CASSATESGEQYF
>TRBD2|TRBV13|NA|TRBJ2-7|15
TGTGCCAGCAGCTTAGCGGGGGACTACTCCTACGAGCAGTACTTC
CASSLAGDYSYEQYF
>NA|TRBV20-1|NA|TRBJ1-2|11
TGCAGTGCTCGTCAGGACTATGGCTACACCTTC
CSARQDYGYTF
>TRBD2|TRBV2|NA|TRBJ2-5|14
TGTGCCAGCAGTGAAGGGACTAGCCGAGCGACCCAGTACTTC
CASSEGTSRATQYF
>NA|TRBV6-1|NA|TRBJ2-3|17
TGTGCCAGCAGTGAAGCGCTAGGGACATTTAGCACAGATACGCAGTATTTT
CASSEALGTFSTDTQYF
>NA|TRBV5-1|NA|TRBJ2-1|14
TGCGCCAGCAGCTTCAATACACTAATCGGTGAGCAGTTCTTC
CASSFNTLIGEQFF
>NA|TRBV4-2|NA|TRBJ2-3|19
TGTGCCAGCAGCCAAGATCCGGGTGGGGGGGCCTCGGAGACAGATACGCAGTATTTT
CASSQDPGGGASETDTQYF
>TRBD2|TRBV30|NA|TRBJ2-2|15
TGTGCCTGGAGTGTACGGCGGGGGGGCACCGGGGAGCTGTTTTTT
CAWSVRRGGTGELFF
>NA|TRBV9|NA|TRBJ2-2|12
TGTGCCAGCAGCGTCCGAGGCGGGGAGCTGTTTTTT
CASSVRGGELFF
>TRBD2|TRBV9|NA|TRBJ2-1|17
TGTGCCAGCAGCGTAGACGCGGCGGGGGGGGCCTACAATGAGCAGTTCTTC
CASSVDAAGGAYNEQFF
>NA|TRBV3-1/TRBV3-2|few|TRBJ1-1|15
TGTGCCAGCAGCGAGGGGGGGGGATTGAACACTGAAGCTTTCTTT
CASSEGGGLNTEAFF
>NA|TRBV28|NA|TRBJ2-5|15
TGTGCCAGCAGTTCCATCCTAGCGTCCCAAGAGACCCAGTACTTC
CASSSILASQETQYF
>NA|TRBV27|once|TRBJ2-3|13
TGTGCCAGCAGTCACGACTTAACAGATACGCAGTATTTT
CASSHDLTDTQYF
>NA|TRBV28|NA|TRBJ1-5|17
TGTGCCAGCAGTTTAACAGGGTACCTAAAGGGAAATCAGCCCCAGCATTTT
CASSLTGYLKGNQPQHF
>TRBD2|TRBV5-1|NA|TRBJ2-5|16
TGCGCCAGCAGCTTGGGACTAGCGGGGGGACAGGAGACCCAGTACTTC
CASSLGLAGGQETQYF
>NA|TRBV3-1/TRBV3-2|few|TRBJ2-7|18
TGTGCCAGCAGCCAGCTGGGTAGCGACCAAAGACCCTCCTACGAGCAGTACTTC
CASSQLGSDQRPSYEQYF
>TRBD1|TRBV30|NA|TRBJ1-4|14
TGTGCCTGGAGTACCGGGACAGTTAATGAAAAACTGTTTTTT
CAWSTGTVNEKLFF
>NA|TRBV10-3|NA|TRBJ2-7|14
TGTGCCATCAGTGTAGATGGCGGGTCAGCCGAGCAGTACTTC
CAISVDGGSAEQYF
>NA|TRBV19|NA|TRBJ1-1|14
TGTGCCAGTAGTATAGTGGAGAGCTCTGCTGAAGCTTTCTTT
CASSIVESSAEAFF
>TRBD2|TRBV7-9|NA|TRBJ2-2|18
TGTGCCAGCAGCTGGGGGGATCCGGGACTAGAGAACACCGGGGAGCTGTTTTTT
CASSWGDPGLENTGELFF
>NA|TRBV2|NA|TRBJ1-5|13
TGTGCCAGCGGCCCGGGGTTTTATCAGCCCCAGCATTTT
CASGPGFYQPQHF